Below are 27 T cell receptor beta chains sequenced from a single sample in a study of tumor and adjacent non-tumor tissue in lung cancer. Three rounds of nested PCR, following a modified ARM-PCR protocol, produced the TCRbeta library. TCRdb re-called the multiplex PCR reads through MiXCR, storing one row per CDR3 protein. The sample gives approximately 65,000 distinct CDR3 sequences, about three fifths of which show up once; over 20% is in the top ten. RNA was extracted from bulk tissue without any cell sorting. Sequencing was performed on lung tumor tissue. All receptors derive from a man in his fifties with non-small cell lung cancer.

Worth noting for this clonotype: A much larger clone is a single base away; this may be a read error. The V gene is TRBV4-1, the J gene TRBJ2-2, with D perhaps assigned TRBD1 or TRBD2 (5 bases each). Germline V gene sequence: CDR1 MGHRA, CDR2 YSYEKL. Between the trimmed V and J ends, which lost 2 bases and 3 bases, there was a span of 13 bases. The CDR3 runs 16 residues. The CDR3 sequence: CASSQLRDGYTGELFF. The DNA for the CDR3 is TGCGCCAGCAGCCAACTGAGGGACGGGTACACCGGGGAGCTGTTTTTT.

CDR3 nucleotides: TGTGCCAGCAGCCCTGGGACTAGGGGGGGGACCGCTGATACGCAGTATTTT. This sequence encodes CASSPGTRGGTADTQYF. This sequence joins TRBV11-3 and TRBJ2-3, with TRBD2 matching over 8 bases. Germline CDR1 is SGHNT and CDR2 is YENEEA. With 5 bases clipped from V and 6 bases from J, the junction kept 16 bases outside the gene matches. The CDR3 is made up of 17 amino acids. The full variable domain, with the rest looked up from reference TRBV11-3 and TRBJ2-3, is EAGVVQSPRYKIIEKKQPVAFWCNPISGHNTLYWYLQNLGQGPELLIRYENEEAVDDSQLPKDRFSAERLKGVDSTLKIQPAELGDSAVYLCASSPGTRGGTADTQYFGPGTRLTVL.

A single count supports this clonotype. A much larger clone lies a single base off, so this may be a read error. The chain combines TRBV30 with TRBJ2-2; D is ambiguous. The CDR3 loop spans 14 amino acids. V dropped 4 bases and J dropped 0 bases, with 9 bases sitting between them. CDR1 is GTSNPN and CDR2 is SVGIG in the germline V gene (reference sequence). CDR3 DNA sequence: TGTGCCTGGATCCGATGGCCGAACACCGGGGAGCTGTTTTTT. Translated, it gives CAWIRWPNTGELFF.

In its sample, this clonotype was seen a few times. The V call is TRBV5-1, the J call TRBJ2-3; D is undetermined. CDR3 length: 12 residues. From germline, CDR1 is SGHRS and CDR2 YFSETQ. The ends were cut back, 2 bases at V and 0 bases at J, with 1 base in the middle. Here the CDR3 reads CASSLSTDTQYF. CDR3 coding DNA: TGCGCCAGCAGCTTAAGCACAGATACGCAGTATTTT.

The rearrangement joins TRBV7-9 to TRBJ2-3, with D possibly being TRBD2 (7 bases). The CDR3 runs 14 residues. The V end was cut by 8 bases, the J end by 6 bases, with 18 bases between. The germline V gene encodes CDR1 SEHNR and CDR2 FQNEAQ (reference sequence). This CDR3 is CASRTCGGQDTQYF. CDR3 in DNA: TGTGCCAGCCGGACTTGCGGGGGCCAGGATACGCAGTATTTT.

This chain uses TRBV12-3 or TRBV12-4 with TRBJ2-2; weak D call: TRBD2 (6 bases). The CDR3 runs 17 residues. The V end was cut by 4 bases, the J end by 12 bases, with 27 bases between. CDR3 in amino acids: CASSSSGLSGSTWKLFF. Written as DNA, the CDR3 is TGTGCCAGCAGTTCCTCAGGACTAAGCGGCAGCACCTGGAAGCTGTTTTTT.

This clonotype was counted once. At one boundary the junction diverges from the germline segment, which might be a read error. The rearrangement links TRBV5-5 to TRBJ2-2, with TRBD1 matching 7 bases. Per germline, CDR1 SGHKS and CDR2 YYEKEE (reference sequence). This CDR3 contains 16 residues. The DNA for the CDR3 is TGTGCCAGCAGCTTGTATGGGACAGAGAACACCGTGGAGCTGTTTTTT. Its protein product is CASSLYGTENTVELFF.

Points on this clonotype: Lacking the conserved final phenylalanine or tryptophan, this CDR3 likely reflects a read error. In nucleotides, the CDR3 is TGTGCCAGCAGCTGGGCAGGGTCGGTATTCGGGTTGAACACTGAAGCTTTCTAT. Residues: CASSWAGSVFGLNTEAFY. The chain uses TRBV5-6 and TRBJ1-1; D perhaps matches TRBD1 (5 bases). Germline lookup yields CDR1 SGHDT and CDR2 YYEEEE. The CDR3 runs 18 residues. V lost 3 bases to trimming and J lost 0 bases, with 21 bases between them.

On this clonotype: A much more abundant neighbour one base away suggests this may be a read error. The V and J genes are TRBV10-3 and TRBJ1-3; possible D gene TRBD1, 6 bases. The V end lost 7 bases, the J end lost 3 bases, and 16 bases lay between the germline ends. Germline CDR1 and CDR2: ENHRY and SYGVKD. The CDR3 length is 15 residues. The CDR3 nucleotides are TGTGCCATCATGAGTACCGACAGGTTTGGAAACACCATATATTTT. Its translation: CAIMSTDRFGNTIYF.

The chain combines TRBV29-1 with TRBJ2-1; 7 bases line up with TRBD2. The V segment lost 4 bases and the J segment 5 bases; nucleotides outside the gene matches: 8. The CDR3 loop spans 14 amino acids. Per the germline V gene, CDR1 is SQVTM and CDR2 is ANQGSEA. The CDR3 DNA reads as TGCAGCGTTGGACTAGCAGGAGAGGACAATGAGCAGTTCTTC. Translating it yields CSVGLAGEDNEQFF.

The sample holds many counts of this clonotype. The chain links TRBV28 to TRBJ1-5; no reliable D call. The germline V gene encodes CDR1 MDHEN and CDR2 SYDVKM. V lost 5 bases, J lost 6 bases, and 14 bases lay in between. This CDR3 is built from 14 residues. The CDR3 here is CASSPQILPQPQHF. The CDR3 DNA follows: TGTGCCAGCAGTCCCCAGATACTGCCTCAGCCCCAGCATTTT.

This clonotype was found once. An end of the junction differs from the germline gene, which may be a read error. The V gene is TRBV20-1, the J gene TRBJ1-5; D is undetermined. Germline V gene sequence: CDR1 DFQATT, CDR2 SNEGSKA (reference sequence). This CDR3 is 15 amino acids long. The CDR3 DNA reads TGCAGTGCTACTCCGGGATCAACACTAAATCAGCTCCAGCGTTTT. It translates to CSATPGSTLNQLQRF.

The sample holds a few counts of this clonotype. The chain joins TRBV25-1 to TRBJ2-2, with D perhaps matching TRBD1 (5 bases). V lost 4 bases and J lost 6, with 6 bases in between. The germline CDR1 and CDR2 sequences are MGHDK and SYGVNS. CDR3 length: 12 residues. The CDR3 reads CASSVRAGELFF. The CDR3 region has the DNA TGTGCCAGCAGTGTCAGGGCCGGGGAGCTGTTTTTT.

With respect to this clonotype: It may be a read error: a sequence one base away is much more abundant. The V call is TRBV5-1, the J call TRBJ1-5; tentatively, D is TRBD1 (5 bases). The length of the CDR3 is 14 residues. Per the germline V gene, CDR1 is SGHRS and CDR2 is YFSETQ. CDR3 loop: CASSLAGPNQPQRF. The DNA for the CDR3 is TGCGCCAGCAGCTTGGCAGGGCCCAATCAGCCCCAGCGTTTT.

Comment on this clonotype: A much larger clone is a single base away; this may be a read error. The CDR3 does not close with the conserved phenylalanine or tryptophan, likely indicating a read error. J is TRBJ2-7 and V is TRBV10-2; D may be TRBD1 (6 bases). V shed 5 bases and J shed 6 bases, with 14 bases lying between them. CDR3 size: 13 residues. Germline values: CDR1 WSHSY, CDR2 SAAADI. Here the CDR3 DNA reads TGCGCCAGCAGTAGTCAGGGGTTGGTCGAGCAGTACTCC. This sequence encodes CASSSQGLVEQYS.

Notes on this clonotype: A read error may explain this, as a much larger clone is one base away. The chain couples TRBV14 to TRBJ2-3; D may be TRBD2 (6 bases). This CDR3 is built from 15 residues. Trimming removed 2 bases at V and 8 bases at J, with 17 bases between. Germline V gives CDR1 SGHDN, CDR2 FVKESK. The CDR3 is CASSQRTGIGGTQYF. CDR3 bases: TGTGCCAGCAGCCAACGTACGGGGATCGGGGGTACGCAGTATTTT.

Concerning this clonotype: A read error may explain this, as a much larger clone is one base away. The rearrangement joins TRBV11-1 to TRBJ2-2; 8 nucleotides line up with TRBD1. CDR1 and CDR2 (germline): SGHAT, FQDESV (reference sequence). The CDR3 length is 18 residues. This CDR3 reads CTSSLSQGVLSNTGELFF. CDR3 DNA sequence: TGTACCAGCAGCTTATCACAGGGGGTCCTTTCGAACACCGGGGAGCTGTTTTTT.

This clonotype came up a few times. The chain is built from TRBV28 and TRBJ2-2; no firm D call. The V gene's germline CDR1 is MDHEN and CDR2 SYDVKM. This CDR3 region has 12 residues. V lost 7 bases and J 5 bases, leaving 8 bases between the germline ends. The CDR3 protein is CASTGLTGELFF. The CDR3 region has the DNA TGTGCCAGCACGGGCCTAACCGGGGAGCTGTTTTTT.

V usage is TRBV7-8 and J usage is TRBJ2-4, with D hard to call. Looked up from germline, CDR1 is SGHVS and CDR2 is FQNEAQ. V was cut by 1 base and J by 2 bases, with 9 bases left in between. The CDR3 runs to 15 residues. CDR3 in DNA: TGTGCCAGCAGCTTAGTGGTGGATCCCAAAAACATTCAGTACTTC. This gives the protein CASSLVVDPKNIQYF.

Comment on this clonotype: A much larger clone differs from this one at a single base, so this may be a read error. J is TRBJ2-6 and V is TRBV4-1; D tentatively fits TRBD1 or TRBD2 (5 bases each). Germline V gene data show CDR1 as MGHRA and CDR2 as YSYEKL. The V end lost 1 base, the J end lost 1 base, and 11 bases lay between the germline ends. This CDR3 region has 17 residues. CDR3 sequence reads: CASSQVNWGSGANVLTF. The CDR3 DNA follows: TGCGCCAGCAGCCAAGTAAATTGGGGGTCTGGGGCCAACGTCCTGACTTTC.

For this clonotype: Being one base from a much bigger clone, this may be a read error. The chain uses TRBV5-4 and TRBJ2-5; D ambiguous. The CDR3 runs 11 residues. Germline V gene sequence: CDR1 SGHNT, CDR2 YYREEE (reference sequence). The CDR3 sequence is CASSTQKTQYF. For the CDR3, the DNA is TGTGCCAGCAGCACCCAAAAGACCCAGTACTTC.

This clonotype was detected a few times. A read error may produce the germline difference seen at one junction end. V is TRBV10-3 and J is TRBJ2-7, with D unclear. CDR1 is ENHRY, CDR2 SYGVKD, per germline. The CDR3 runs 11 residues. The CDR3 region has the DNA TGTGTCATCACTGACACAATCGCGCAGTACTTC. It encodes CVITDTIAQYF.

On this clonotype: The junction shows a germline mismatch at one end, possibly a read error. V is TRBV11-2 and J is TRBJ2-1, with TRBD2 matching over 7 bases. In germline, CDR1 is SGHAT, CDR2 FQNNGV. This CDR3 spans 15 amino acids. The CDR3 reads CTSGPSGGGGYEQFF. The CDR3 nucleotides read TGTACCAGCGGCCCTTCTGGCGGGGGAGGTTATGAGCAGTTCTTC.

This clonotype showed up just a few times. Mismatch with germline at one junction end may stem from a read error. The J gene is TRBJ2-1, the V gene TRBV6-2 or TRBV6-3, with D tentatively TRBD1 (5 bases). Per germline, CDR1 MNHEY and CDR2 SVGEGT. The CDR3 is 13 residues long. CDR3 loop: CASRVGPGNEQFF. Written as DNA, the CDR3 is TGTGCTAGCAGAGTGGGGCCCGGCAATGAGCAGTTCTTC.

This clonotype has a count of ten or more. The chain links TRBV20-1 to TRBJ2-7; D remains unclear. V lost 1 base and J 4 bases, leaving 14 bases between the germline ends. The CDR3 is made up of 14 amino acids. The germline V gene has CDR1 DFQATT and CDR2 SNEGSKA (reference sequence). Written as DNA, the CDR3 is TGCAGTGCTAGAGTCGGCCGTTCAGGATACGAGCAGTACTTC. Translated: CSARVGRSGYEQYF.

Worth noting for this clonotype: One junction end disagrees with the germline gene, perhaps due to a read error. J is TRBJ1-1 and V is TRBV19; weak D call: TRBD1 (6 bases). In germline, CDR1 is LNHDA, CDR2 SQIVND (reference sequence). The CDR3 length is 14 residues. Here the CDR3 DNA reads TGTGCCAGTACCGAGGGAGTGTGGGACACTGAAGCGTTCTTT. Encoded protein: CASTEGVWDTEAFF. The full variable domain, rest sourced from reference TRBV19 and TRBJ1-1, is DGGITQSPKYLFRKEGQNVTLSCEQNLNHDAMYWYRQDPGQGLRLIYYSQIVNDFQKGDIAEGYSVSREKKESFPLTVTSAQKNPTAFYLCASTEGVWDTEAFFGQGTRLTVV.

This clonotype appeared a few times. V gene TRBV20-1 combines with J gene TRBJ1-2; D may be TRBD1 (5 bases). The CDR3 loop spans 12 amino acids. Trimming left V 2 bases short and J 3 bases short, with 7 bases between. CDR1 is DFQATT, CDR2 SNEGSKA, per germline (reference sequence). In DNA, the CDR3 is TGCAGTGCTAGACAGGGCGACTATGGCTACACCTTC. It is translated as CSARQGDYGYTF.